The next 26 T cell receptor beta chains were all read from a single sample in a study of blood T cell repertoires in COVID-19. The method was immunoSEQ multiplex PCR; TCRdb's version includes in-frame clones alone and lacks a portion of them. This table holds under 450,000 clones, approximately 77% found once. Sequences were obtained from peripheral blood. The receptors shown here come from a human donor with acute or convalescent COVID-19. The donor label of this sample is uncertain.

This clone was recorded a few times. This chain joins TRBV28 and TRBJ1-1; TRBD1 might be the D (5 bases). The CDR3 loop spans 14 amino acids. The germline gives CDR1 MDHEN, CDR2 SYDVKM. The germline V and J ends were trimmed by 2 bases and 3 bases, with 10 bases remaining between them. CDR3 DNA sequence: TGTGCCAGCAGTTTACAGGGATTCGACACTGAAGCTTTCTTT. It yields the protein CASSLQGFDTEAFF. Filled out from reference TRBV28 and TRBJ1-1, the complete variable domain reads DVKVTQSSRYLVKRTGEKVFLECVQDMDHENMFWYRQDPGLGLRLIYFSYDVKMKEKGDIPEGYSVSREKKERFSLILESASTNQTSMYLCASSLQGFDTEAFFGQGTRLTVV.

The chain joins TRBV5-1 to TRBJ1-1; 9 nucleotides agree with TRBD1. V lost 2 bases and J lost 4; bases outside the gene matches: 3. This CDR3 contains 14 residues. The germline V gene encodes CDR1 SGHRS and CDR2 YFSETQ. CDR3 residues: CASSFGDRVTEAFF. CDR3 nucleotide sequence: TGCGCCAGCAGCTTCGGGGACAGGGTCACTGAAGCTTTCTTT.

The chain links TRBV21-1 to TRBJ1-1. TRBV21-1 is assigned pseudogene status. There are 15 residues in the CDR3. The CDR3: CASSKEENWNTEAFF. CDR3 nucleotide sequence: TGTGCCAGCAGCAAAGAGGAGAATTGGAACACTGAAGCTTTCTTT.

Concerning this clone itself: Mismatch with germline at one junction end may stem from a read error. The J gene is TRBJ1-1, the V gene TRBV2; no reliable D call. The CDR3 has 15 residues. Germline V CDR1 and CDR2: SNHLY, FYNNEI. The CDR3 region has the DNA TGTGCCAGCAGTGAAGAGAGGCGGCAGAACGCTGAAGCTTTCTTT. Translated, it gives CASSEERRQNAEAFF. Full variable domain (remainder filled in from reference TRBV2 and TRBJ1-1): EPEVTQTPSHQVTQMGQEVILRCVPISNHLYFYWYRQILGQKVEFLVSFYNNEISEKSEIFDDQFSVERPDGSNFTLKIRSTKLEDSAMYFCASSEERRQNAEAFFGQGTRLTVV.

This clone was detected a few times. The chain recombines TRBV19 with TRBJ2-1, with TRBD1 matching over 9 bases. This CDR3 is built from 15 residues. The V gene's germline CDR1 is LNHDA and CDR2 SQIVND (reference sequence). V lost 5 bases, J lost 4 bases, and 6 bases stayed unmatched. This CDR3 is CASSWGGTGYNEQFF. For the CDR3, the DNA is TGTGCCAGTAGTTGGGGAGGGACAGGGTACAATGAGCAGTTCTTC.

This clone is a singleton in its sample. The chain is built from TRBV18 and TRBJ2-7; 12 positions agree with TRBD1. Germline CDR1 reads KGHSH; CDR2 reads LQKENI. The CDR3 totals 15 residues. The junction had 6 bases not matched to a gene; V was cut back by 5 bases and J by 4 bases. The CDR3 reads CASSSPGQGAYEQYF. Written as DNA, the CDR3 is TGTGCCAGCTCATCCCCGGGACAGGGGGCGTACGAGCAGTACTTC.

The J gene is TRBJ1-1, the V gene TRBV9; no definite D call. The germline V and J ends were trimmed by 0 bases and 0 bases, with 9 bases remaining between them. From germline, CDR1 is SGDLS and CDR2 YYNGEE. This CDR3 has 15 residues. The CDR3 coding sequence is TGTGCCAGCAGCGTAGCTCCGGGGATGAACACTGAAGCTTTCTTT. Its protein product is CASSVAPGMNTEAFF.

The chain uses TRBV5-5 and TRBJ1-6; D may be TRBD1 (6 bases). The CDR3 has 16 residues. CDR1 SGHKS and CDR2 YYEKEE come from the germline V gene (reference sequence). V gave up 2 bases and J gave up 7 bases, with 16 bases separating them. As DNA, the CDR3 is TGTGCCAGCAGCTTTTCAATTGGACAGAGCAATTCACCCCTCCACTTT. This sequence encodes CASSFSIGQSNSPLHF.

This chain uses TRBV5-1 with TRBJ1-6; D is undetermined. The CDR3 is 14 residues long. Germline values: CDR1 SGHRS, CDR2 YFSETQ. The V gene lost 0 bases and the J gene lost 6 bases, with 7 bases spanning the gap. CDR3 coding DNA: TGCGCCAGCAGCTTGGGGCGGATTAATTCACCCCTCCACTTT. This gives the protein CASSLGRINSPLHF. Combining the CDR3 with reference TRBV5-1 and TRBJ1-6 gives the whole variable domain KAGVTQTPRYLIKTRGQQVTLSCSPISGHRSVSWYQQTPGQGLQFLFEYFSETQRNKGNFPGRFSGRQFSNSRSEMNVSTLELGDSALYLCASSLGRINSPLHFGNGTRLTVT.

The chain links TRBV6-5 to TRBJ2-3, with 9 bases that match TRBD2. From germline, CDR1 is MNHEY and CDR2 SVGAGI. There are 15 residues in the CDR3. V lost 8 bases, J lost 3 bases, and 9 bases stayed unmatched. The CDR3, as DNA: TGTGCCAGCTTTGGTAGCGGGAGATCAACAGATACGCAGTATTTT. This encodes CASFGSGRSTDTQYF.

The CDR3 spells CASSKVTRGVKAYNSPLHF. The CDR3 nucleotides are TGTGCCAGCAGCAAAGTGACTCGGGGTGTAAAGGCCTATAATTCACCCCTCCACTTT. The chain carries TRBV21-1 and TRBJ1-6. TRBV21-1 is termed a pseudogene. This CDR3 has 19 amino acids.

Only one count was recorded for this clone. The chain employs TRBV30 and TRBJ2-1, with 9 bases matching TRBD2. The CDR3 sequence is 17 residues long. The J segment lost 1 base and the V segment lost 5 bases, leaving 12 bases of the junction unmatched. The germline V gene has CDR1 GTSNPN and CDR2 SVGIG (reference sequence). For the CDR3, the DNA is TGTGCCTGGCTGAAAAGCGGGAGGCCCCCTTCCTACAATGAGCAGTTCTTC. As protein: CAWLKSGRPPSYNEQFF. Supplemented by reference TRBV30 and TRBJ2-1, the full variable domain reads SQTIHQWPATLVQPVGSPLSLECTVEGTSNPNLYWYRQAAGRGLQLLFYSVGIGQISSEVPQNLSASRPQDRQFILSSKKLLLSDSGFYLCAWLKSGRPPSYNEQFFGPGTRLTVL.

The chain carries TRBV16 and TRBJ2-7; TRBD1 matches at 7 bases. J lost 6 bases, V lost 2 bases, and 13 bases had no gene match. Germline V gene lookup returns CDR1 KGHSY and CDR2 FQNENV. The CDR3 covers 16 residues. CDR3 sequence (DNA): TGTGCCAGCAGCCAAAAAGGGAACAGGGGTCGGTCCGAGCAGTACTTC. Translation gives CASSQKGNRGRSEQYF.

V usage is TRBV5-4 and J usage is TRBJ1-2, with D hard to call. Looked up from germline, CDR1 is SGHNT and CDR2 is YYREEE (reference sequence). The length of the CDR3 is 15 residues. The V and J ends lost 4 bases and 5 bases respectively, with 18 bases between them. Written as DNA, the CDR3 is TGTGCCAGCAGCGAAAATGCAGCGAGAGGGTATGGCTACACCTTC. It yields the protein CASSENAARGYGYTF. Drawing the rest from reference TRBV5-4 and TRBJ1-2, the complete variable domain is ETGVTQSPTHLIKTRGQQVTLRCSSQSGHNTVSWYQQALGQGPQFIFQYYREEENGRGNFPPRFSGLQFPNYSSELNVNALELDDSALYLCASSENAARGYGYTFGSGTRLTVV.

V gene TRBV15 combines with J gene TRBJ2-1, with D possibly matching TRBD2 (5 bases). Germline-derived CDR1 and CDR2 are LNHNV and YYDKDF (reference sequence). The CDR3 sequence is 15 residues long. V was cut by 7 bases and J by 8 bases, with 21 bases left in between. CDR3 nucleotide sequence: TGTGCCACCACCCTAGGGAGCATAAGCCACGATGAGCAGTTCTTC. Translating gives CATTLGSISHDEQFF.

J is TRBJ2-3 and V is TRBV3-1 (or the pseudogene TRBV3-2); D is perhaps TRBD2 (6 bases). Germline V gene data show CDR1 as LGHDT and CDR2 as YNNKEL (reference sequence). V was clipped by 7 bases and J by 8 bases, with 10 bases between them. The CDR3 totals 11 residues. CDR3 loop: CASTQGGTQYF. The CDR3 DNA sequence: TGTGCCAGCACCCAGGGAGGTACGCAGTATTTT.

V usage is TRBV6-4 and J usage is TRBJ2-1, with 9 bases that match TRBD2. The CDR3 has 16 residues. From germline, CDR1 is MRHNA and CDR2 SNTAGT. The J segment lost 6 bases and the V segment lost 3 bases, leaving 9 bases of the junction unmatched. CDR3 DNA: TGTGCCAGCAGTGATCAGGGGACTAGCACAATCAATGAGCAGTTCTTC. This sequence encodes CASSDQGTSTINEQFF.

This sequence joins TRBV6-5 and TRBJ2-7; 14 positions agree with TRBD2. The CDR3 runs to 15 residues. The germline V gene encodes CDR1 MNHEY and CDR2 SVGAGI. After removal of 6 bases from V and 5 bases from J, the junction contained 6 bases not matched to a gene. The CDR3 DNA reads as TGTGCCAGCAGAGATGGGACTAGCGGGAGACACGAGCAGTACTTC. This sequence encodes CASRDGTSGRHEQYF.

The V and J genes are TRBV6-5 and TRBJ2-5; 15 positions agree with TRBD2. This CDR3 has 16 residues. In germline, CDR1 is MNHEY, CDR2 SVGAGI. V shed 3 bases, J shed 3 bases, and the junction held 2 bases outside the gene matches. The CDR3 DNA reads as TGTGCCAGCAGTTATTGGACTAGCGGGAGGGAAGAGACCCAGTACTTC. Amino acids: CASSYWTSGREETQYF.

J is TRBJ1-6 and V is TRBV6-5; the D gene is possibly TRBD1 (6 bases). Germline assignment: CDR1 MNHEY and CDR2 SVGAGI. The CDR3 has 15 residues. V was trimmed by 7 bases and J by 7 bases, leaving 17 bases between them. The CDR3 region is CASKWADSMNSPLHF. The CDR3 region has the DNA TGTGCCAGCAAATGGGCGGACAGCATGAATTCACCCCTCCACTTT.

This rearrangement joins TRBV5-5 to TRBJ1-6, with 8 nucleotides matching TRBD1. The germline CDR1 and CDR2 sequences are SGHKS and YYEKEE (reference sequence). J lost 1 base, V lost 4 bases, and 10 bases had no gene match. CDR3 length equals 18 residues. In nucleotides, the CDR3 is TGTGCCAGCAGCGCGAGGGTGACAGGGGTGTCCTATAATTCACCCCTCCACTTT. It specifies CASSARVTGVSYNSPLHF.

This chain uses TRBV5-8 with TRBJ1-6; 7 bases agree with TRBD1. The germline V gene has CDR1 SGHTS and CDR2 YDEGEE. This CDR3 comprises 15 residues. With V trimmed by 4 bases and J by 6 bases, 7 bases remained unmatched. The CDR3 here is CASSPGQLGNSPLHF. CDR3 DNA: TGTGCCAGCAGCCCGGGACAGCTGGGTAATTCACCCCTCCACTTT.

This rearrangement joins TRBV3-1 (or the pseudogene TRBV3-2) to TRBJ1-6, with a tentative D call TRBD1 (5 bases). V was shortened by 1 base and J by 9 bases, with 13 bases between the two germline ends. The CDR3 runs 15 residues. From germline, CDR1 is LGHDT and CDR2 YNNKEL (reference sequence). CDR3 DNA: TGTGCCAGCAGCCAAGCGGGGGTTGAGGGTTCACCCCTCCACTTT. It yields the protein CASSQAGVEGSPLHF.

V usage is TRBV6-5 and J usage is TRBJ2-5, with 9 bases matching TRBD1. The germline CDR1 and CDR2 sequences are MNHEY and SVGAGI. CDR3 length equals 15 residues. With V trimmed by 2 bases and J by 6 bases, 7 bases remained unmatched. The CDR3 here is CASSYGGQGIQTQYF. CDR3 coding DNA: TGTGCCAGCAGTTACGGGGGACAGGGAATACAGACCCAGTACTTC.

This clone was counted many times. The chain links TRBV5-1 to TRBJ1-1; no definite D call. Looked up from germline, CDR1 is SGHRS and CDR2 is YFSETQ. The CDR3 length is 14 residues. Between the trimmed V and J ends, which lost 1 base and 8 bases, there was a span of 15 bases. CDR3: CASSLTTDYQEAFF. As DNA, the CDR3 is TGCGCCAGCAGCTTGACCACTGACTACCAGGAAGCTTTCTTT.

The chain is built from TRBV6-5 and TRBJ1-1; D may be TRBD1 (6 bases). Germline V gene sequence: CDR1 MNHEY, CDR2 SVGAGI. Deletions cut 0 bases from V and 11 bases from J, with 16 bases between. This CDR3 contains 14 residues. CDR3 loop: CASSYSRGAKRAFF. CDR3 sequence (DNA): TGTGCCAGCAGTTACTCCCGGGGGGCAAAGCGGGCTTTCTTT.